Listed below are T cell receptor beta chains from one sample, sequenced in a study of Ad26.COV2.S vaccination and SARS-CoV-2 variants. The method was immunoSEQ multiplex PCR; TCRdb's version includes in-frame clones alone and lacks a portion of them. The table has 440,000 or so clones, roughly nine tenths seen once; the top ten hold 1.5% to 2%. The starting material was peripheral blood, obtained in a trial of Ad26.COV2.S vaccine versus placebo. The receptors stem from a person aged 18-60 years who received the Ad26.COV2.S COVID-19 vaccine or a placebo. Each CDR3 is given with its conserved first and last residue. Not all rows give a size; the values are once, few, many and, for expanded clones, a class.

V	size	J	CDR3
TRBV19	.	TRBJ2-1	CASIPRGASSNEQFF
TRBV7-3	once	TRBJ2-1	CASSPTSGGYNEQFF
TRBV5-8	.	TRBJ2-7	CASSLAYEQYF
TRBV4-1	once	TRBJ2-3	CASSQGTTYTDTQYF
TRBV14	.	TRBJ2-7	CASSRQGWNEQYF
TRBV2	.	TRBJ1-5	CASSLRGLSGNQPQHF
TRBV12-3/TRBV12-4	.	TRBJ2-2	CASLPENTGELFF
TRBV6-5	.	TRBJ2-5	CASSYSPRDLQETQYF
TRBV11-2	.	TRBJ2-5	CASSLDNIWREETQYF
TRBV7-4	.	TRBJ1-6	CASSPGWAFGSPLHF
TRBV18	few	TRBJ2-2	CASSPSAVGELFF
TRBV29-1	.	TRBJ2-1	CSVDKRAYNEQFF
TRBV9	.	TRBJ2-1	CASSVGGGAGHEQFF
TRBV11-2	.	TRBJ2-5	CASSFTRGGRETQYF
TRBV5-8	.	TRBJ2-3	CASSMDSSSTDTQYF
TRBV6-5	once	TRBJ2-7	CASSYFSGAGVYEQYF
TRBV18	.	TRBJ2-1	CASSPPDRPFSANNEQFF
TRBV2	many	TRBJ1-5	CASSARTGYSNQPQHF
TRBV5-1	.	TRBJ1-2	CASSLEAGIMSSAGYTF
TRBV2	.	TRBJ2-6	CASRGPSGANVLTF
TRBV28	.	TRBJ2-2	CASSLLTQGELFF
TRBV30	.	TRBJ2-1	CAWSRDRGFYNEQFF
TRBV6-5	.	TRBJ2-5	CASSYRYIPGETQYF
TRBV27	.	TRBJ2-7	CASSLSGDSSYEQYF
TRBV6-4	.	TRBJ2-3	CASSDSVGSIDTQYF
TRBV13	few	TRBJ2-7	CASSPPGQGVSYEQYF
TRBV6-5	.	TRBJ2-6	CATTRSGANVLTF
TRBV7-9	.	TRBJ1-1	CASRRVTGMNTEAFF
TRBV24-1	.	TRBJ1-5	CATSEGTGGNQPQHF
TRBV7-9	.	TRBJ2-1	CASSLGPGLDLNEQFF
TRBV19	.	TRBJ1-5	CASGGSYQPQHF
TRBV29-1	.	TRBJ2-7	CSGGQVGYEQYF
TRBV6-5	.	TRBJ1-2	CASSTTGDYGYTF
TRBV28	.	TRBJ2-1	CASSFRRGSYNEQFF
TRBV18	.	TRBJ2-7	CASSPGGALEQYF
TRBV4-1	.	TRBJ2-3	CASSQTYSSGRAEDTQYF
TRBV11-2	.	TRBJ2-3	CASSLDFSSGNMRTDTQYF
TRBV5-1	.	TRBJ2-5	CASSLGGLGETQYF
TRBV19	once	TRBJ2-7	CASSIGPFERGNQQLDYEQYF
TRBV4-2	.	TRBJ1-1	CASSHSGNLNTEAFF
TRBV7-2	.	TRBJ1-4	CASSLRDSLMEKLFF
TRBV5-5	few	TRBJ1-6	CASSLGQATYNSPLHF
TRBV19	.	TRBJ2-5	CASSAKNRGPLETQYF
TRBV7-9	.	TRBJ2-5	CASSTPPIDQYF
TRBV29-1	.	TRBJ2-7	CSVKTGLADYEQYF
TRBV6-2/TRBV6-3	.	TRBJ2-5	CASSSDPGQPLMAQYF
TRBV19	.	TRBJ1-5	CASTSYSNQPQHF
TRBV11-2	once	TRBJ2-3	CASSPGGTVTDTQYF
TRBV2	.	TRBJ2-1	CASSPTKGGSSYNEQFF
TRBV6-1	.	TRBJ1-5	CASSDTQPQHF
TRBV5-1	.	TRBJ1-1	CASSLAQGEAEAFF